One T cell receptor (beta chain) is described in this entry. Trimming left V 8 bases short and J 0 bases short, with 14 bases between. This CDR3 is built from 15 residues. From the 5' RACE reads, TCRdb called clonotypes with MiXCR, one entry per CDR3 protein. The data contain about 630,000 distinct CDR3 sequences, 10% to 15% of them singletons. The data belong to a study of T cells after yellow fever vaccination. The chain has TRBV12-3 or TRBV12-4 and TRBJ1-5; D is unresolved. The source of this sequence is a man aged 30-40 years who received the YFV17D yellow fever vaccine. This sample comprised PBMCs, obtained on the day of the yellow fever booster vaccination. The CDR3, as DNA: TGTGCCAGCGAAACCGGAGGTTTTAGCAATCAGCCCCAGCATTTT. Translating gives CASETGGFSNQPQHF.